This record covers a single T cell receptor beta chain. In the study's own analysis: Researchers report that nucleated cell counts were estimated from reference gene primer amplification. TCRdb's copy holds only in-frame clones and misses some; the assay was immunoSEQ multiplex PCR. V and J calls and clone size are given by that table; D and trimming were obtained from the DNA. The data contain around 99,000 clones, around nine tenths of them singletons. The data originate from a study of blood T cell repertoires in COVID-19. The overall study: The samples span acute and convalescent COVID-19 from the United States, Italy and Spain. Sample material is recorded as cDNA or gDNA derived from T cells, B-cell-depleted T cells, or PBMCs.

The CDR3 length is 15 residues. Germline V lookup: CDR1 SNHLY, CDR2 FYNNEI. Trimming at V came to 9 bases and at J to 2 bases, leaving 10 bases not matched to a gene. Source material: peripheral blood. The chain has TRBV2 and TRBJ2-1; 7 bases line up with TRBD1. This clonotype was obtained from a woman aged 25 to 39 with acute or convalescent COVID-19. The CDR3 here is CASRNRDRTYNEQFF. The CDR3 region has the DNA TGTGCCAGTAGAAACCGGGACAGAACCTACAATGAGCAGTTCTTC.